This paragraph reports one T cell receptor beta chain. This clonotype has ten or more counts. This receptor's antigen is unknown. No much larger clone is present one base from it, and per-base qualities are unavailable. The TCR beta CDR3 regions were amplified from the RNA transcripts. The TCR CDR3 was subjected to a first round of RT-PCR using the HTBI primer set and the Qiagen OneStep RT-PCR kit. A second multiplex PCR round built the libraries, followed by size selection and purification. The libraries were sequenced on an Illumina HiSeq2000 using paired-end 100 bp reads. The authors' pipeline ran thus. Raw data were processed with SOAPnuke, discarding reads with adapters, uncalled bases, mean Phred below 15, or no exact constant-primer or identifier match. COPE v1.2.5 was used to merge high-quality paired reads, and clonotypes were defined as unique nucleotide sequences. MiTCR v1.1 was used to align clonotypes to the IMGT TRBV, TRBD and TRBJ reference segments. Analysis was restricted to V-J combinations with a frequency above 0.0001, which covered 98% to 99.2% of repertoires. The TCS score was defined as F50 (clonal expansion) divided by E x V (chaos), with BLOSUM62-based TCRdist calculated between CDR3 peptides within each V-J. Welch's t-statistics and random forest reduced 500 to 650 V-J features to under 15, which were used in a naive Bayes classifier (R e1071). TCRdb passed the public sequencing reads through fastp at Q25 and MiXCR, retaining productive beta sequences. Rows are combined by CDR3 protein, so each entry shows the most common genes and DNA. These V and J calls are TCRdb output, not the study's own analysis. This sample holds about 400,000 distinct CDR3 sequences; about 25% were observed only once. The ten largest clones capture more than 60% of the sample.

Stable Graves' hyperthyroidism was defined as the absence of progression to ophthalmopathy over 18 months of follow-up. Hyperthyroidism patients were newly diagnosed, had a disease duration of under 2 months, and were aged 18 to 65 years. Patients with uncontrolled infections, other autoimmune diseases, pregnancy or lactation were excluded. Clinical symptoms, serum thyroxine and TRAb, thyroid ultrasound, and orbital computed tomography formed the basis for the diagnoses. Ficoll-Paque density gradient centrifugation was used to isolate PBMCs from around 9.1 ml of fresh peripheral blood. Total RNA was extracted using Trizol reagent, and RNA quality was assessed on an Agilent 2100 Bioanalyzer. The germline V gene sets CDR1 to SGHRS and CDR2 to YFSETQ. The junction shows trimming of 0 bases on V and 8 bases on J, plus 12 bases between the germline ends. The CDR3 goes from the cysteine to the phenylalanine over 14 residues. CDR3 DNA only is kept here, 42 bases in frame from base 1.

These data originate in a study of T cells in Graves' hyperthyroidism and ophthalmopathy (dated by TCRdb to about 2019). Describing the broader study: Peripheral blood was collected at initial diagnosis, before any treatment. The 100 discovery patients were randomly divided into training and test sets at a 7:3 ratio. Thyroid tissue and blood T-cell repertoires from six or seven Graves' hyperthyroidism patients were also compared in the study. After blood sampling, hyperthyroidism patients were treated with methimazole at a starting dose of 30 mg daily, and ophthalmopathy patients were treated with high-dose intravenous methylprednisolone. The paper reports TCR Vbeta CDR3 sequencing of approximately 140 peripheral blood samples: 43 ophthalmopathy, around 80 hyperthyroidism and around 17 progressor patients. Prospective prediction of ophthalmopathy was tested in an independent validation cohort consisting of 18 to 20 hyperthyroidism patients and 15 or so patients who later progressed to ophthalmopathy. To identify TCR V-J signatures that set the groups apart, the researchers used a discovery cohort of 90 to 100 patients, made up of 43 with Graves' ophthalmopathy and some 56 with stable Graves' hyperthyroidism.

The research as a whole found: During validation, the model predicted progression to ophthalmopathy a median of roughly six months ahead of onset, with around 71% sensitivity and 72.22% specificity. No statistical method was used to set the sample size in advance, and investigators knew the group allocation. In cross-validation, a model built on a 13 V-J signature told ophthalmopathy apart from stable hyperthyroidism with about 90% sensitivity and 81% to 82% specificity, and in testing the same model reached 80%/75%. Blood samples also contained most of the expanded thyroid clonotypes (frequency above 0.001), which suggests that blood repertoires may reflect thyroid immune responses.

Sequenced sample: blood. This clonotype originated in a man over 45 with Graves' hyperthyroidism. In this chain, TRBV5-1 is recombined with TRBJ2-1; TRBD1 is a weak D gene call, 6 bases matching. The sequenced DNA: TGCGCCAGCAGCTTGGTTGGCAGGGGCTATGAGCAGTTCTTC. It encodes CASSLVGRGYEQFF.